This section outlines one T cell receptor (beta chain) sequence together with its context. Its cognate antigen is unknown. This specimen comes from a study of T cells in localized non-small cell lung cancer. Study results and caveats: Because sequencing included only one region (of the tumor), heterogeneity remains possible. Tumor showed lower T cell clonality than uninvolved adjacent lung, where it was highest. Detection in adjacent lung was observed for a median around 50 of the top 100 tumor clones. The study linked higher blood T cell density to longer overall survival.

The germline CDR1 and CDR2 sequences are GTSNPN and SVGIG (reference sequence). The CDR3 is 14 residues long. V shed 1 base, J shed 1 base, and the junction held 4 bases outside the gene matches. Produced via immunoSEQ multiplex PCR; TCRdb's table is partial and in-frame only. The sample lists around 24,000 clones, approximately 83% seen once, with about 4.4% in the top ten. Specimen: PBMCs, collected before any cancer treatment. The receptor comes from a man aged 40 to 75 with stage II lung adenocarcinoma. The genes are TRBV30 and TRBJ2-7, with TRBD1 matching over 7 bases. Here the CDR3 reads CAWSDWDRSYEQYF. The CDR3 nucleotides are TGTGCCTGGAGTGATTGGGACAGATCCTACGAGCAGTACTTC.